Following are 20 T cell receptor beta chains from one sample sequenced in a study of T cells in Graves' hyperthyroidism and ophthalmopathy. Researchers took RNA transcripts and amplified the TCR beta CDR3 regions from them. Initially, a first-round RT-PCR of the TCR CDR3 employed the HTBI primer set. TCRdb processed the multiplex PCR reads anew with MiXCR; each CDR3 protein has one entry. The sample carries over 350,000 distinct CDR3 sequences, about 14% recorded once. Material for sequencing was blood. These receptors came from a middle-aged man with Graves' ophthalmopathy.

This clonotype was counted ten times or more. The chain joins TRBV11-3 to TRBJ2-1; 14 bases map to TRBD2. Germline-derived CDR1 and CDR2 are SGHNT and YENEEA. J was trimmed by 5 bases and V by 2 bases; bases with no gene match: 2. The CDR3 covers 16 residues. The CDR3 coding sequence is TGTGCCAGCAGCTTACAGGGACTAGCGGGGGACAATGAGCAGTTCTTC. Translating it yields CASSLQGLAGDNEQFF. The full variable domain, in which reference TRBV11-3 and TRBJ2-1 provide the parts outside the CDR3, is EAGVVQSPRYKIIEKKQPVAFWCNPISGHNTLYWYLQNLGQGPELLIRYENEEAVDDSQLPKDRFSAERLKGVDSTLKIQPAELGDSAVYLCASSLQGLAGDNEQFFGPGTRLTVL.

The chain joins TRBV6-1 to TRBJ2-7; possibly TRBD1 for D (5 bases). The germline CDR1 and CDR2 sequences are MNHNS and SASEGT. This CDR3 region has 15 residues. The V end lost 5 bases, the J end lost 0 bases, and 14 bases lay between the germline ends. CDR3 sequence (DNA): TGTGCCAGCAGTCTCACCGACAGACCCTCCTACGAGCAGTACTTC. It yields the protein CASSLTDRPSYEQYF.

The V gene is TRBV5-1, the J gene TRBJ1-1; tentative D call: TRBD1 (6 bases). This CDR3 is built from 15 residues. Germline V gene data show CDR1 as SGHRS and CDR2 as YFSETQ. Trimming stripped 4 bases from V and 0 bases from J, with 13 bases between. The CDR3 DNA reads as TGCGCCAGCAGCCCCGTTGGACAGCTGAACACTGAAGCTTTCTTT. Translating it yields CASSPVGQLNTEAFF.

V and J are TRBV28 and TRBJ2-3; 9 positions agree with TRBD1. V lost 5 bases, J lost 7 bases, and 7 bases stayed unmatched. This CDR3 is built from 14 residues. Germline lookup yields CDR1 MDHEN and CDR2 SYDVKM. The DNA of the CDR3 is TGTGCCAGCAGTCCTGGACAGGGGCGAAATACGCAGTATTTT. Translating gives CASSPGQGRNTQYF.

This clonotype was counted ten times or more. The chain links TRBV14 to TRBJ2-3; 11 bases line up with TRBD2. V gave up 1 base and J gave up 9 bases; unmatched junction bases: 9. There are 16 residues in the CDR3. Germline CDR1 SGHDN, CDR2 FVKESK. In DNA form, the CDR3 reads TGTGCCAGCAGCCAAGCCACTAGCGGGAGTTCGGGCACGCAGTATTTT. It translates to CASSQATSGSSGTQYF.

This clonotype has at least ten counts. This chain uses TRBV30 with TRBJ2-7, with 12 bases aligning to TRBD1. Germline V gene data show CDR1 as GTSNPN and CDR2 as SVGIG (reference sequence). J was trimmed by 1 base and V by 8 bases; bases with no gene match: 3. This CDR3 is built from 13 residues. CDR3 sequence (DNA): TGTGCCGGGGGACAGGGGGCTTCCTACGAGCAGTACTTC. The encoded protein is CAGGQGASYEQYF. Using reference TRBV30 and TRBJ2-7 for the parts outside the CDR3, the full variable domain is SQTIHQWPATLVQPVGSPLSLECTVEGTSNPNLYWYRQAAGRGLQLLFYSVGIGQISSEVPQNLSASRPQDRQFILSSKKLLLSDSGFYLCAGGQGASYEQYFGPGTRLTVT.

This clonotype appeared many times. CDR3 nucleotide sequence: TGTGCCAGCAGGGAGGGTCTTGTAGAGACCCAGTACTTC. It translates to CASREGLVETQYF. The chain carries TRBV12-3 or TRBV12-4 and TRBJ2-5; D possibly corresponds to TRBD2 (6 bases). V was clipped by 6 bases and J by 4 bases, with 12 bases between them. The CDR3 is 13 residues long.

This clonotype showed up just a few times. The rearrangement links TRBV9 to TRBJ2-7, with 9 bases that match TRBD1. This CDR3 has 17 residues. Trimming cost V 4 bases and J 6 bases; bases outside gene matches: 17. Germline values: CDR1 SGDLS, CDR2 YYNGEE. The CDR3 coding sequence is TGTGCCAGCAGCTTCTCCCCCACAGGGGGCGCCGCGGGCGAGCAGTACTTC. Translation gives CASSFSPTGGAAGEQYF.

This clonotype has just a few counts. The genes are TRBV19 and TRBJ2-3; 7 positions agree with TRBD1. CDR3 length: 15 amino acids. Per germline, CDR1 LNHDA and CDR2 SQIVND (reference sequence). Trimming removed 5 bases from V and 3 bases from J; junction bases left unmatched: 8. DNA of the CDR3: TGTGCCAGTAGTTTGGACAGGCGGGCGACAGATACGCAGTATTTT. It encodes CASSLDRRATDTQYF. Together with reference TRBV19 and TRBJ2-3, the CDR3 gives the full variable domain: DGGITQSPKYLFRKEGQNVTLSCEQNLNHDAMYWYRQDPGQGLRLIYYSQIVNDFQKGDIAEGYSVSREKKESFPLTVTSAQKNPTAFYLCASSLDRRATDTQYFGPGTRLTVL.

This clonotype appeared many times. This chain links TRBV3-1 with TRBJ2-7; 11 bases agree with TRBD2. V was pared by 3 bases and J by 3 bases, with 10 bases of the junction left unmatched. Germline V CDR1 and CDR2: LGHDT, YNNKEL (reference sequence). CDR3 length: 17 residues. The CDR3 region is CASSQGPGTSGYYEQYF. The CDR3 DNA reads TGTGCCAGCAGCCAGGGCCCCGGGACTAGCGGATACTACGAGCAGTACTTC.

This clonotype was picked up a small number of times. The CDR3 coding sequence is TGTGCCAGTAGTATAGAAATGGCCGCCGGGAACGGCTACGAGCAGTACTTC. Protein sequence: CASSIEMAAGNGYEQYF. The chain carries TRBV19 and TRBJ2-7, with D possibly matching TRBD2 (5 bases). This CDR3 contains 17 residues. Trimming took off 0 bases at V and 3 bases at J, with 18 bases between the two ends. CDR1 is LNHDA, CDR2 SQIVND, per germline (reference sequence).

Ten or more counts support this clonotype. Written as DNA, the CDR3 is TGTGCCAGCAGCCCCACGGCGGGTGGGGAGACCCAGTACTTC. It translates to CASSPTAGGETQYF. The chain couples TRBV7-9 to TRBJ2-5; tentatively, D is TRBD2 (5 bases). The germline V gene encodes CDR1 SEHNR and CDR2 FQNEAQ (reference sequence). The CDR3 runs to 14 residues. V gave up 5 bases and J gave up 5 bases, with 15 bases separating them.

This clonotype was seen ten or more times. The genes are TRBV20-1 and TRBJ2-1; 12 positions match TRBD1. CDR3 length: 13 residues. Germline assignment: CDR1 DFQATT and CDR2 SNEGSKA (reference sequence). V was clipped by 2 bases and J by 12 bases; unmatched bases: 5. CDR3 residues: CSARPGQGAGQFF. The CDR3 DNA follows: TGCAGTGCTAGACCGGGACAGGGGGCTGGGCAGTTCTTC.

The chain couples TRBV20-1 to TRBJ2-3, with D possibly matching TRBD2 (5 bases). CDR3 length equals 15 residues. V lost 0 bases and J 0 bases, leaving 10 bases between the germline ends. Germline CDR1 reads DFQATT; CDR2 reads SNEGSKA (reference sequence). CDR3 in amino acids: CSARDPAASTDTQYF. The CDR3 region has the DNA TGCAGTGCTAGAGATCCAGCGGCTAGCACAGATACGCAGTATTTT.

The sample holds a few counts of this clonotype. The gene calls are TRBV29-1 and TRBJ2-1; TRBD2 is a possible D gene (6 bases). This CDR3 comprises 15 residues. Germline CDR1 and CDR2: SQVTM and ANQGSEA. Trimming cost V 6 bases and J 0 bases, with 15 bases left between them. CDR3 nucleotide sequence: TGCAGCGTGCCCCCCAGCGGGTTCTCCTACAATGAGCAGTTCTTC. Translating it yields CSVPPSGFSYNEQFF.

This clonotype was found many times. The CDR3 DNA sequence: TGTGCCAGCAGCCTTAGGACTAGTTTGGAAGAGACCCAGTACTTC. The encoded protein is CASSLRTSLEETQYF. This chain uses TRBV5-5 with TRBJ2-5, with TRBD2 identical over 7 bases. V lost 4 bases and J lost 3; bases outside the gene matches: 9. This CDR3 is built from 15 residues. Germline V gene data show CDR1 as SGHKS and CDR2 as YYEKEE (reference sequence).

This clonotype was seen a few times. The rearrangement links TRBV14 to TRBJ2-2; D is unclear. The CDR3 contains 14 residues. The ends were cut back, 2 bases at V and 2 bases at J, with 6 bases in the middle. Germline V CDR1 and CDR2: SGHDN, FVKESK. The CDR3 sequence is CASSQYLNTGELFF. In DNA, the CDR3 is TGTGCCAGCAGCCAATACCTTAACACCGGGGAGCTGTTTTTT.

The V and J genes are TRBV10-3 and TRBJ2-3, with D possibly being TRBD2 (6 bases). Trimming removed 3 bases at V and 7 bases at J, with 17 bases between. This CDR3 region has 15 residues. Looked up from germline, CDR1 is ENHRY and CDR2 is SYGVKD. CDR3 DNA: TGTGCCATCAGTGATGGAGCGGGTGTGACAAATACGCAGTATTTT. Encoded protein: CAISDGAGVTNTQYF.

This clonotype was observed at least ten times. V is TRBV5-1 and J is TRBJ2-7; D tentatively reads TRBD1 or TRBD2 (5 bases each). V was shortened by 0 bases and J by 5 bases, with 9 bases between the two germline ends. The V gene's germline CDR1 is SGHRS and CDR2 YFSETQ. CDR3 length equals 13 residues. The CDR3 bases are TGCGCCAGCAGCTTGGCGAGGGACCACGAGCAGTACTTC. It translates to CASSLARDHEQYF.

The rearrangement uses TRBV29-1 and TRBJ2-3; 8 bases fit TRBD2. The CDR3 is 13 residues long. CDR1 and CDR2 from the germline V gene are SQVTM and ANQGSEA. The V and J ends lost 7 bases and 5 bases, in that order; junction bases with no gene match: 8. The CDR3 here is CSASAGEGDTQYF. DNA for the CDR3: TGCAGCGCATCAGCGGGAGAGGGAGATACGCAGTATTTT.